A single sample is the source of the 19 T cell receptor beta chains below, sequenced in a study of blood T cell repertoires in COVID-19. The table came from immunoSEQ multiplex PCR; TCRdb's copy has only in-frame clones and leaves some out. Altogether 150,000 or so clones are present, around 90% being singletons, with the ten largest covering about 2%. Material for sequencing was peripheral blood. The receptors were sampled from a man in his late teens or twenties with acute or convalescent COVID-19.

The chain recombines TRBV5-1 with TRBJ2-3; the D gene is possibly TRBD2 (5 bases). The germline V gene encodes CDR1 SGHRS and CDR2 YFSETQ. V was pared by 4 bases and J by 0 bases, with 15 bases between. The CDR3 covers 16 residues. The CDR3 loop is CASSTAWTSSTDTQYF. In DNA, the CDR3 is TGCGCCAGCAGCACGGCGTGGACTTCTAGCACAGATACGCAGTATTTT.

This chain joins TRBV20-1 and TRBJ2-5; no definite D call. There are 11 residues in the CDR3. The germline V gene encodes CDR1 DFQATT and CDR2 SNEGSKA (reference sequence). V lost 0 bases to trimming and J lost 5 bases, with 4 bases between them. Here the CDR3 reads CSARDMETQYF. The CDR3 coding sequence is TGCAGTGCTAGAGATATGGAGACCCAGTACTTC.

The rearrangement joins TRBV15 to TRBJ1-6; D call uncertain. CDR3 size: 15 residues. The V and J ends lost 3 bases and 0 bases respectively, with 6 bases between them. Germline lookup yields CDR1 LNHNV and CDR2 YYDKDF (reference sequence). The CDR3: CATSRESSYNSPLHF. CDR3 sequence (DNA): TGTGCCACCAGCAGGGAGTCCTCCTATAATTCACCCCTCCACTTT.

The CDR3 DNA is TGTGCCAGCAGCTCACAGGGGAATTCCTACGAGCAGTACTTC. Residues: CASSSQGNSYEQYF. The genes are TRBV5-6 and TRBJ2-7, with 7 bases matching TRBD1. V shed 3 bases, J shed 1 base, and the junction held 4 bases outside the gene matches. The germline CDR1 and CDR2 sequences are SGHDT and YYEEEE. CDR3 length: 14 residues.

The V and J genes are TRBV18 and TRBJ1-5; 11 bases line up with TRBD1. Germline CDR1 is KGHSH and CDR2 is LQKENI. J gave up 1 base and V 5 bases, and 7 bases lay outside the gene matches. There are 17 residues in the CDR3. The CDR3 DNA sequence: TGTGCCAGCTCATCCGGACAGGGGGCTGTCAGCAATCAGCCCCAGCATTTT. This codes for CASSSGQGAVSNQPQHF.

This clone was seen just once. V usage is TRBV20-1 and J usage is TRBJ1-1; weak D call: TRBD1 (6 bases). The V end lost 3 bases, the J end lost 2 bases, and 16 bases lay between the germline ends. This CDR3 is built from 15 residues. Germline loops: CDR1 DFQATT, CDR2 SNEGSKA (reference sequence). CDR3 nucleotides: TGCAGTGCTAGTCCTCCCGGCAGGGGAAACACTGAAGCTTTCTTT. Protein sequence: CSASPPGRGNTEAFF.

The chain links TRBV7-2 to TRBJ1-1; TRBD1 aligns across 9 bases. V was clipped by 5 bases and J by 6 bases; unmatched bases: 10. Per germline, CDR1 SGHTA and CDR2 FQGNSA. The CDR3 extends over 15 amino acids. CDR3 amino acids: CASSVDRGGWAEAFF. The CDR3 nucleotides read TGTGCCAGCAGCGTAGACAGGGGGGGGTGGGCTGAAGCTTTCTTT.

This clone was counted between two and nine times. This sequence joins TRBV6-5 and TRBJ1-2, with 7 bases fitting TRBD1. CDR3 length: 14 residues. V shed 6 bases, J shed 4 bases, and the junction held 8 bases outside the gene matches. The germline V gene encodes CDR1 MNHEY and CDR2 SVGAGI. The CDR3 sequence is CASRKGQGGYGYTF. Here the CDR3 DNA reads TGTGCCAGCAGGAAGGGTCAGGGGGGCTATGGCTACACCTTC.

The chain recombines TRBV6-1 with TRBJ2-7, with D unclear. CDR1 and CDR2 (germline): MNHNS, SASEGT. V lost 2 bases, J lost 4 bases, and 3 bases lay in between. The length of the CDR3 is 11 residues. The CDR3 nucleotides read TGTGCCAGCAGTGAACCGTACGAGCAGTACTTC. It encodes CASSEPYEQYF.

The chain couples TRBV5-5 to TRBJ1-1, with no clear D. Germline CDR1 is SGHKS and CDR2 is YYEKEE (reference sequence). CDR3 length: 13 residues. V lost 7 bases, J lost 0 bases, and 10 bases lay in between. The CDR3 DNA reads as TGTGCCAGCTTAGTAACAGTGAACACTGAAGCTTTCTTT. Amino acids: CASLVTVNTEAFF.

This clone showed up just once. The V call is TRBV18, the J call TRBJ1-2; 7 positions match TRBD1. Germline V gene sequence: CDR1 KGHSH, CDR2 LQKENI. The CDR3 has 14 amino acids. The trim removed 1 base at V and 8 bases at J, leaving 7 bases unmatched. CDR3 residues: CASSPRKGAAGYTF. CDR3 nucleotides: TGTGCCAGCTCACCACGGAAGGGGGCGGCGGGCTACACCTTC.

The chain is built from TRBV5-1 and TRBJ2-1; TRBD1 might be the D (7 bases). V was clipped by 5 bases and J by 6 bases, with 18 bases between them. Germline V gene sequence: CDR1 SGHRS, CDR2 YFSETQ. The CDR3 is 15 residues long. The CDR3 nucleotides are TGCGCCAGCAGGATGCAGGGGGGCGGGGTCAATGAGCAGTTCTTC. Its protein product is CASRMQGGGVNEQFF.

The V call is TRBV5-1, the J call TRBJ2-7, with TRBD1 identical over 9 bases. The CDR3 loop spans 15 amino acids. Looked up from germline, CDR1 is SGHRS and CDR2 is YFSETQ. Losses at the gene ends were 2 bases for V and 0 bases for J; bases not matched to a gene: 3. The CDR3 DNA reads TGCGCCAGCAGCTTCGTGGGACAGGGCTCCTACGAGCAGTACTTC. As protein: CASSFVGQGSYEQYF.

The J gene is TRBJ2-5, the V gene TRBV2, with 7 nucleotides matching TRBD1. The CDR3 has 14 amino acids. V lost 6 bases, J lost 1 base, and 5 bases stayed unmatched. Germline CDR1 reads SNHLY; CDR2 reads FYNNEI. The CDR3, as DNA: TGTGCCAGCAGCGTCTACAGGGGCCAAGAGACCCAGTACTTC. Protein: CASSVYRGQETQYF.

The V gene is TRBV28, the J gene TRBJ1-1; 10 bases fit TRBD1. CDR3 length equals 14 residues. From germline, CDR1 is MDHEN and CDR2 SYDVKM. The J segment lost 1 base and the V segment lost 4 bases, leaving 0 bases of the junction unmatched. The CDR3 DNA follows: TGTGCCAGCAGTTGGACAGGGGGGAACACTGAAGCTTTCTTT. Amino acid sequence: CASSWTGGNTEAFF.

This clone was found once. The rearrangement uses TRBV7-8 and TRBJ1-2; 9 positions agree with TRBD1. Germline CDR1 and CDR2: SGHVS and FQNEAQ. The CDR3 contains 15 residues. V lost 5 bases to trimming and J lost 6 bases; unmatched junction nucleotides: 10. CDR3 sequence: CASSPLGGTGNGYTF. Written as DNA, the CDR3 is TGTGCCAGCAGCCCTCTCGGCGGGACAGGGAATGGCTACACCTTC.

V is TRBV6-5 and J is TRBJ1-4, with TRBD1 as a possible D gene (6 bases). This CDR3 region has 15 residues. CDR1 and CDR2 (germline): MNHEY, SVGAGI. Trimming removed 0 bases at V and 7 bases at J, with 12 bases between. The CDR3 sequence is CASSYSRGGPEKLFF. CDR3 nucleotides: TGTGCCAGCAGTTACTCGAGGGGGGGACCTGAAAAACTGTTTTTT.

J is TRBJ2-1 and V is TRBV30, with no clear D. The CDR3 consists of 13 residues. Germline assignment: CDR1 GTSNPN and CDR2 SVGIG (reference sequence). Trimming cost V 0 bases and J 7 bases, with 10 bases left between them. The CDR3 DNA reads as TGTGCCTGGAGTGTGGCTAGTGGGAATGAGCAGTTCTTC. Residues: CAWSVASGNEQFF.

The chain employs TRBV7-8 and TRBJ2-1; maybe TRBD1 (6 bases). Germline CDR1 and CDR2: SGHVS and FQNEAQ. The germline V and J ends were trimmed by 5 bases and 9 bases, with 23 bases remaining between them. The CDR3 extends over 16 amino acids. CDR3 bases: TGTGCCAGCAGCCCAAAACCACGGGACATTGAGGGTGAGCAGTTCTTC. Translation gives CASSPKPRDIEGEQFF.